This TCR beta chain was recorded in a study of blood T cell repertoires in COVID-19 (dated by TCRdb to the early 2020s). As for the study more broadly: Collaborator samples came from the United States, Italy and Spain and covered acute and convalescent phases of COVID-19. The dataset comprised deeply sampled blood TCRbeta repertoires from subjects exposed to, actively infected with, or recovered from COVID-19. The repertoires were made available in a free public database intended to serve as a resource for research on the immune response to SARS-CoV-2. The sample metadata nearly always contained a de-identified subject ID, COVID-19 status, age in years and sex. HLA class I and class II types, where available, came from metadata supplied by the sample provider rather than from assay-based typing. Samples came from the ongoing ImmuneRACE study (first 160 participants) plus 1,254 subjects from 6 global collaborators. The material from the prospective study consisted of cDNA or gDNA derived from T cells, B-cell-depleted T cells, or PBMCs.

On this clone: Which antigen it targets is not known. Base quality data are lacking; no much larger clone is found one base away.

The immunoSEQ Assay, a bias-controlled multiplex PCR, was used to amplify TCRbeta CDR3 regions from genomic DNA. The original pipeline was this. Nucleated cell counts per sample were estimated from amplification of reference gene primers within the assay. To quantify the absolute abundance of each unique TCRbeta CDR3 rearrangement, sequence reads were collapsed and filtered. Productive Simpson clonality was computed per sample as the square root of Simpson's diversity index over productive rearrangements. TCRdb holds this immuneACCESS table with in-frame rearrangements only. Some clones are missing; in checked studies, unresolved V genes explain under half, and the rest has no known cause. V, J and clone size are taken as reported in that table, and D and trimming were inferred from the DNA itself. This sample is represented by roughly 250,000 clones; just under 90% of them were singletons. Clones ranked in the top ten supply 0.85% to 0.9% of the sample.

Participants in the prospective study were aged about 18 to 95 years, lived in 20 to 30 United States geographic areas, and enrolled through a virtual design. In the prospective study, participants were assigned to cohorts based on the clinical history participants reported in a screening survey and a study questionnaire. A participant counted as exposed if, within 2 weeks of entering the study, that participant had been in contact with someone who had a PCR-confirmed or clinician-diagnosed COVID-19 case. Each participant in the prospective study had whole blood, serum and a nasopharyngeal or oropharyngeal swab collected by mobile phlebotomists. Prospective study participants could optionally give additional blood draws and questionnaires over a roughly two-month period. Before DNA extraction, prospective study blood samples were shipped either frozen or at room temperature. On the study overall, not on this receptor specifically: The quantity of clinical and demographic metadata differed by source and by participant and was supplied without curation.

The material sequenced was PBMCs or T cells enriched from blood (not recorded which). The sequence was obtained from a middle-aged man who had been exposed to COVID-19.

The encoded CDR3 is CASSLQGANYGYTF. The DNA sequence is TGTGCCAGCAGCCTACAGGGAGCCAACTATGGCTACACCTTC. The sequence joins TRBV5-6 to TRBJ1-2; TRBD1 is a weak D gene call, 6 bases matching. Based on the germline V gene, the CDR1 and CDR2 sequences are SGHDT and YYEEEE. The trim is 4 bases for V and 2 bases for J, with a gap of 12 bases between the germline ends. From the cysteine up to the phenylalanine, the CDR3 has a length of 14 residues. Only the CDR3 portion is preserved as DNA: 42 bases, with reading frame beginning at the first base.